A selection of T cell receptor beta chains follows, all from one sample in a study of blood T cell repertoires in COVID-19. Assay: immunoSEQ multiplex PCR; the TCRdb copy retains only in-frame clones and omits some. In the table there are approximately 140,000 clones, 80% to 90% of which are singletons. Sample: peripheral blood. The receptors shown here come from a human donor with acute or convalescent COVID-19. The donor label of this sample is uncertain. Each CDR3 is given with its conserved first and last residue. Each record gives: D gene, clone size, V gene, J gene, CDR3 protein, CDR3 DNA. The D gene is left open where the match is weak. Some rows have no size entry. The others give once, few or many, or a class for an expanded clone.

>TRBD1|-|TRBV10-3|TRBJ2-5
CAIGIGTGGQETQYF
TGTGCCATCGGGATAGGGACAGGGGGCCAAGAGACCCAGTACTTC
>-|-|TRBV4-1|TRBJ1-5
CASSHPSRGSPQHF
TGCGCCAGCAGCCATCCATCCAGGGGTTCTCCCCAGCATTTT
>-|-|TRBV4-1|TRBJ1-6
CASSQDEGSVPLHF
TGCGCCAGCAGCCAAGACGAGGGTAGCGTACCCCTCCACTTT
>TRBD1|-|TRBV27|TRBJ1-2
CATARDRWNYGYTF
TGTGCCACAGCCCGGGACAGGTGGAACTATGGCTACACCTTC
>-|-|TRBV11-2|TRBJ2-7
CASSLTGGGGYEQYF
TGTGCCAGCAGCTTAACAGGGGGGGGCGGATACGAGCAGTACTTC
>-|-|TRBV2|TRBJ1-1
CASSSQANTEAFF
TGTGCCAGCAGTAGTCAGGCGAACACTGAAGCTTTCTTT
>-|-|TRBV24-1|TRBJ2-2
CATSPTTDTGELFF
TGTGCCACCTCCCCGACGACAGACACCGGGGAGCTGTTTTTT
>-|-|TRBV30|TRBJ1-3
CAWSHGGQAGNTIYF
TGTGCCTGGAGTCACGGCGGGCAGGCTGGAAACACCATATATTTT
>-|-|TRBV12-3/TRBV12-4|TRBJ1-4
CASSLGSEKLFF
TGTGCCAGCAGTTTGGGCAGTGAAAAACTGTTTTTT
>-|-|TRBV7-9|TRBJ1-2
CASSPTGNYGYTF
TGTGCCAGCAGCCCTACAGGAAACTATGGCTACACCTTC
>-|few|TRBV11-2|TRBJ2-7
CASSFLAEQYF
TGTGCCAGCAGCTTTCTAGCGGAGCAGTACTTC
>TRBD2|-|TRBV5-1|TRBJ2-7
CASSLGLAGGQRSYEQYF
TGCGCCAGCAGCTTGGGACTAGCGGGGGGACAACGCTCCTACGAGCAGTACTTC
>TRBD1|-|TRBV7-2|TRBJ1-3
CASSLAVTGRAGNTIYF
TGTGCCAGCAGCTTAGCGGTGACAGGGCGCGCTGGAAACACCATATATTTT
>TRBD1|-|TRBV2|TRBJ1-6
CASSSDGTASSYNSPLHF
TGTGCCAGCAGCTCCGATGGGACAGCCAGCTCCTATAATTCACCCCTCCACTTT
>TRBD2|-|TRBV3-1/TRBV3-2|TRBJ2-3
CASSQDWRLAGFTDTQYF
TGTGCCAGCAGCCAAGATTGGAGGCTAGCGGGATTCACAGATACGCAGTATTTT
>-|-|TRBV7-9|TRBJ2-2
CASSPPRAGELFF
TGTGCCAGCAGCCCCCCTCGGGCCGGGGAGCTGTTTTTT
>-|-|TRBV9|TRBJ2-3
CASSGGVGTDTQYF
TGTGCCAGCAGCGGGGGGGTCGGCACAGATACGCAGTATTTT
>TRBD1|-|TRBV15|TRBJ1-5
CATSRQGVGQPQHF
TGTGCCACCAGCAGGCAGGGGGTCGGTCAGCCCCAGCATTTT